The sequence of this T cell receptor beta chain was determined in a study of post-analysis software for immune sequencing data. The study's findings and limits: Several TRBV segments were more frequent in patients than controls; TRBV5-6, TRBV5-1 and TRBV20-1 belonged to this group. Comparison with controls showed significantly lower normalized Chao1 diversity in multiple sclerosis patients.

Unique molecular identifiers were carried by the TCR beta cDNA libraries. TCRdb called the PCR reads again in MiXCR, with one record for every CDR3 protein. The profile shows under 200,000 distinct CDR3 sequences, roughly 28% of them singletons. This clonotype turned up a few times. Its antigen is currently unknown. The V end was cut by 0 bases, the J end by 1 base, with 9 bases between. The CDR3 length is 15 residues. CDR1 KGHSH and CDR2 LQKENI come from the germline V gene. The chain joins TRBV18 to TRBJ2-5; the D call may be TRBD1 or TRBD2 (5 bases each). The source of this sequence is a girl aged 2-17 years with multiple sclerosis. Sequencing was carried out using blood. The CDR3 DNA reads TGTGCCAGCTCACCACCAGGGACCCTCCAAGAGACCCAGTACTTC. Its protein is CASSPPGTLQETQYF. The whole variable domain, remainder taken from reference TRBV18 and TRBJ2-5, is NAGVMQNPRHLVRRRGQEARLRCSPMKGHSHVYWYRQLPEEGLKFMVYLQKENIIDESGMPKERFSAEFPKEGPSILRIQQVVRGDSAAYFCASSPPGTLQETQYFGPGTRLLVL.